This passage covers 7 T cell receptor beta chains from one sample sequenced in a study of blood T cell repertoires in COVID-19. Repertoires were generated with immunoSEQ multiplex PCR, while TCRdb's copy carries only in-frame clones and drops some. Of some 300,000 clones in the sample, 85% to 90% are singletons; the top ten hold over 2%. Sequences were obtained from PBMCs or T cells enriched from blood (not recorded which). All receptors come from a woman between 55 and 75 years old in a cohort exposed to, infected with or recovered from COVID-19 (not recorded which).

CDR3 DNA: TGTGCCAGCAGCGTAAGTAGGACTACGGGGAGAGTCTATAGCAATCAGCCCCAGCATTTT. This codes for CASSVSRTTGRVYSNQPQHF. V gene TRBV9 combines with J gene TRBJ1-5; D unclear. The CDR3 length is 20 residues. Trimming shortened V by 1 base and J by 0 bases, and 23 bases separated the two germline ends. Looked up from germline, CDR1 is SGDLS and CDR2 is YYNGEE. The variable domain in full, with the rest retrieved from reference TRBV9 and TRBJ1-5, is DSGVTQTPKHLITATGQRVTLRCSPRSGDLSVYWYQQSLDQGLQFLIQYYNGEERAKGNILERFSAQQFPDLHSELNLSSLELGDSALYFCASSVSRTTGRVYSNQPQHFGDGTRLSIL.

This rearrangement joins TRBV28 to TRBJ2-1; D unclear. Trimming stripped 3 bases from V and 6 bases from J, with 9 bases between. Germline V gene data show CDR1 as MDHEN and CDR2 as SYDVKM. CDR3 length equals 13 residues. Here the CDR3 DNA reads TGTGCCAGCAGTTTTGTCGGGTTCAATGAGCAGTTCTTC. It codes for CASSFVGFNEQFF.

The J gene is TRBJ2-7, the V gene TRBV27; the match to TRBD2 covers 8 bases. Per the germline V gene, CDR1 is MNHEY and CDR2 is SMNVEV (reference sequence). V was pared by 5 bases and J by 0 bases, with 12 bases of the junction left unmatched. CDR3 size: 17 residues. The DNA of the CDR3 is TGTGCCAGCAGTCCCATAGGGAGTAGCGGGGTCTCCTACGAGCAGTACTTC. This translates into CASSPIGSSGVSYEQYF.

CDR3 coding DNA: TGTGCCAGCAGCTTGGCAGACAGGGCCGATGGCTACACCTTC. It is translated as CASSLADRADGYTF. The chain uses TRBV13 and TRBJ1-2; TRBD1 aligns across 7 bases. Germline V CDR1 and CDR2: PRHDT, FYEKMQ (reference sequence). The CDR3 is 14 amino acids. V was clipped by 3 bases and J by 6 bases; unmatched bases: 7.

V gene TRBV5-1 combines with J gene TRBJ2-2; 10 bases fit TRBD2. Germline V gene lookup returns CDR1 SGHRS and CDR2 YFSETQ. J gave up 5 bases and V 3 bases, and 7 bases lay outside the gene matches. The CDR3 spans 16 residues. CDR3 DNA sequence: TGCGCCAGCAGCTGGATAGCGGGAGGAAAGACCGGGGAGCTGTTTTTT. Encoded protein: CASSWIAGGKTGELFF.

CDR3 DNA sequence: TGTGCCAGCAGCTTAGCCACAGGGGCTGAAGCTTTCTTT. Translated, it gives CASSLATGAEAFF. This sequence joins TRBV11-3 and TRBJ1-1; 7 nucleotides align to TRBD1. Germline trimming cut 1 base from V and 6 bases from J; bases unmatched to any gene: 2. In germline, CDR1 is SGHNT, CDR2 YENEEA. This CDR3 region has 13 residues.

This clone has more than one count but fewer than ten. The genes are TRBV2 and TRBJ2-3, with 8 bases matching TRBD2. The CDR3 totals 13 residues. Germline V gene sequence: CDR1 SNHLY, CDR2 FYNNEI. Trimming removed 7 bases from V and 7 bases from J; junction bases left unmatched: 7. The CDR3: CASTGGSGNTQYF. The CDR3 region has the DNA TGTGCCAGCACGGGAGGGTCGGGTAATACGCAGTATTTT.